This is a list of T cell receptor beta chains from one sample in a study of blood T cell repertoires in COVID-19. Assay: immunoSEQ multiplex PCR; the TCRdb copy retains only in-frame clones and omits some. The repertoire has fewer than 300,000 clones, approximately 84% of them found once; the top ten carry about 15%. The specimen sequenced was peripheral blood. The receptor set was obtained from a person between 65 and 80 years old with COVID-19, enrolled during active disease. The CDR3 runs from the conserved cysteine through the conserved F or W. D genes are given only for firm matches. Expanded clones get a size class; other rows say once, few or many, or leave the size out.

J gene	D gene	clone size	V gene	CDR3 protein	CDR3 DNA
TRBJ2-5	-	-	TRBV6-1	CASSEMRVGRETQYF	TGTGCCAGCAGTGAAATGCGGGTGGGTCGGGAGACCCAGTACTTC
TRBJ2-3	-	-	TRBV6-6	CASSPRGYTDTQYF	TGTGCCAGCAGTCCCCGGGGGTACACAGATACGCAGTATTTT
TRBJ2-3	-	once	TRBV5-4	CASSLDRVADTQYF	TGTGCCAGCAGCTTGGACAGGGTTGCGGATACGCAGTATTTT
TRBJ2-5	-	-	TRBV19	CASKSDGRGPSYQETQYF	TGTGCCAGTAAATCTGATGGGCGGGGTCCCTCCTACCAAGAGACCCAGTACTTC
TRBJ2-7	TRBD1	-	TRBV2	CASTRRTGHDEQYF	TGTGCCAGCACCCGCCGGACAGGCCATGACGAGCAGTACTTC
TRBJ2-3	-	-	TRBV28	CASSFPGIGTDTQYF	TGTGCCAGCAGTTTTCCGGGAATCGGAACAGATACGCAGTATTTT
TRBJ2-7	TRBD1	once	TRBV5-1	CASSLRGHQGAIDEQYF	TGCGCCAGCAGCTTGAGGGGCCACCAGGGGGCGATCGACGAGCAGTACTTC
TRBJ1-6	-	-	TRBV6-6	CASSLAGVASPLHF	TGTGCCAGCAGTCTTGCGGGGGTTGCTTCACCCCTCCACTTT
TRBJ1-2	-	once	TRBV5-1	CASSLQIRAISSGYGYTF	TGCGCCAGCAGCTTGCAAATAAGAGCGATCTCCTCGGGCTATGGCTACACCTTC
TRBJ1-6	TRBD1	-	TRBV19	CASSQQGIGSPLHF	TGTGCCAGTAGTCAACAGGGGATCGGTTCACCCCTCCACTTT
TRBJ1-4	-	-	TRBV5-6	CASSRVTNEKLFF	TGTGCCAGCAGCCGAGTGACTAATGAAAAACTGTTTTTT
TRBJ2-7	TRBD2	-	TRBV11-2	CASSAPGLAGEQYF	TGTGCCAGCAGCGCCCCGGGACTAGCGGGCGAGCAGTACTTC
TRBJ1-2	-	-	TRBV5-6	CASSLWARSNYGYTF	TGTGCCAGCAGCTTGTGGGCAAGATCTAACTATGGCTACACCTTC
TRBJ2-1	-	once	TRBV18	CASTPLTTALDEQFF	TGTGCCAGCACACCATTGACAACGGCTTTAGATGAGCAGTTCTTC
TRBJ2-2	TRBD1	-	TRBV15	CATSRLDRVDIGELFF	TGTGCCACCAGCAGACTGGACAGGGTAGACATCGGGGAGCTGTTTTTT
TRBJ2-7	TRBD1	-	TRBV7-2	CASTRTGGIYEQYF	TGTGCCAGCACCCGGACAGGGGGCATTTACGAGCAGTACTTC
TRBJ1-3	-	-	TRBV9	CASSPQLEVISGNTIYF	TGTGCCAGCAGCCCACAACTCGAGGTGATTAGTGGAAACACCATATATTTT
TRBJ2-3	TRBD2	-	TRBV13	CASSLRTSGTNTQYF	TGTGCCAGCAGCCTCCGGACTAGCGGGACTAATACGCAGTATTTT
TRBJ1-2	TRBD1	-	TRBV9	CASSPRGQEGYTF	TGTGCCAGCAGCCCCAGGGGACAGGAGGGCTACACCTTC
TRBJ2-2	-	-	TRBV6-5	CASSTQVATGELFF	TGTGCCAGCTCCACCCAAGTGGCCACCGGGGAGCTGTTTTTT
TRBJ1-5	TRBD1	-	TRBV28	CASSFDRGPGNQPQHF	TGTGCCAGCAGTTTCGATAGGGGGCCTGGCAATCAGCCCCAGCATTTT
TRBJ2-1	-	-	TRBV18	CASSPPENPNEQFF	TGTGCCAGCTCACCACCGGAGAATCCGAATGAGCAGTTCTTC
TRBJ2-1	TRBD1	-	TRBV29-1	CSVLTGTDNEQFF	TGCAGCGTCCTGACAGGGACGGACAATGAGCAGTTCTTC
TRBJ1-2	-	-	TRBV6-2/TRBV6-3	CASSRSGTSYGYTF	TGTGCCAGCAGTAGGTCCGGGACAAGTTATGGCTACACCTTC
TRBJ2-7	TRBD1	few	TRBV5-1	CASSLISGQAYEQYF	TGCGCCAGCAGCTTGATTTCGGGACAGGCCTACGAGCAGTACTTC
TRBJ1-5	TRBD1	-	TRBV6-5	CASSYRQGAQPQHF	TGTGCCAGCAGTTACAGACAGGGGGCTCAGCCCCAGCATTTT
TRBJ1-2	-	-	TRBV7-9	CASSFVAANYGYTF	TGTGCCAGCAGCTTTGTAGCCGCTAACTATGGCTACACCTTC
TRBJ1-3	-	-	TRBV6-5	CASSPLGSGNTIYF	TGTGCCAGCAGTCCCCTAGGCTCTGGAAACACCATATATTTT
TRBJ2-5	-	-	TRBV25-1	CATSWGLTGGGETQYF	TGTGCCACCTCTTGGGGATTGACAGGTGGCGGGGAGACCCAGTACTTC